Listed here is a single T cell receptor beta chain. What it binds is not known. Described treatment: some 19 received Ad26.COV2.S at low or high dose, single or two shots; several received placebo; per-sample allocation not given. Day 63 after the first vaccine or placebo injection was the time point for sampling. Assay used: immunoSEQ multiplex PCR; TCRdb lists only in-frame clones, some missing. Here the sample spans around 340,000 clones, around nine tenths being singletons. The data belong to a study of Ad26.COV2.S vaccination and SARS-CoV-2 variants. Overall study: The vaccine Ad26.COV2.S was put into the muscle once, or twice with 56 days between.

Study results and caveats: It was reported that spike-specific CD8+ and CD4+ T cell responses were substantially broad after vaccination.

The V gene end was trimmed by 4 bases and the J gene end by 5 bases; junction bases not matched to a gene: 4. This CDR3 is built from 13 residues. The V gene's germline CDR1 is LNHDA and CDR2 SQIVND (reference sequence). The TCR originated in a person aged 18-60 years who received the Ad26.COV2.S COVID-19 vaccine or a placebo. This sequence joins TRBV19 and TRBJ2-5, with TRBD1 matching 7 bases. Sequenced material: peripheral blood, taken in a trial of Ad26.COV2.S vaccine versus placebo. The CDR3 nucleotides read TGTGCCAGTAGTACCGACAGGGTTGAGACCCAGTACTTC. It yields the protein CASSTDRVETQYF.